The rows below give T cell receptor beta chains drawn from one sample of a study of blood T cell repertoires in COVID-19. The method was immunoSEQ multiplex PCR; TCRdb's version includes in-frame clones alone and lacks a portion of them. The sample includes about 180,000 clones, about 91% of them seen just once. The sequenced sample consisted of peripheral blood. These TCRs come from a woman under 40 with acute or convalescent COVID-19. The CDR3 runs from the conserved cysteine through the conserved F or W. D genes are given only for firm matches. The size field is filled for only some rows; it gives once, few, many or a size class.

d_gene,abundance,v_gene,j_gene,CDR3nt,CDR3aa
TRBD1,-,TRBV28,TRBJ1-1,TGTGCCAGCAGTTTTCCAAAGACAGGGATGAACACTGAAGCTTTCTTT,CASSFPKTGMNTEAFF
TRBD1,once,TRBV6-5,TRBJ1-1,TGTGCCAGCAGGTACGCAGGGGGCGGTGAGGCTTTCTTT,CASRYAGGGEAFF
-,few,TRBV5-1,TRBJ2-1,TGCGCCAGCAGCTTGGAACTAGCTATCAATGAGCAGTTCTTC,CASSLELAINEQFF
-,-,TRBV9,TRBJ2-5,TGTGCCAGCAGCGGTTCAGGGTCGGGCGCCGAGACCCAGTACTTC,CASSGSGSGAETQYF
-,-,TRBV18,TRBJ2-3,TGTGCCAGCTCACGCCCCCCCTATAGCACAGATACGCAGTATTTT,CASSRPPYSTDTQYF
-,-,TRBV28,TRBJ2-5,TGTGCCAGTCTTAGGGGGGGGGACTGGGAGACCCAGTACTTC,CASLRGGDWETQYF
TRBD2,-,TRBV7-9,TRBJ2-1,TGTGCCAGCAGCCCCTTCTCTAGCGGGAGCTCCTACAATGAGCAGTTCTTC,CASSPFSSGSSYNEQFF
TRBD1,-,TRBV6-5,TRBJ2-5,TGTGCCAGCAGTAGACAGGGAGAGACCCAGTACTTC,CASSRQGETQYF
TRBD1,-,TRBV7-2,TRBJ2-2,TGTGCCAGCAGCCCCTGGGGACAGGGAACGAACACCGGGGAGCTGTTTTTT,CASSPWGQGTNTGELFF
-,-,TRBV28,TRBJ2-1,TGTGCCAGCAGTGAAACGACTATACAGCAGTTCTTC,CASSETTIQQFF
-,once,TRBV11-3,TRBJ1-2,TGTGCCAGCAGCTTAGGAGGGATCTATGGCTACACCTTC,CASSLGGIYGYTF
-,-,TRBV5-1,TRBJ1-4,TGCGCCAGCAGCTTAGGGCAGGGGAACCTTAATGAAAAACTGTTTTTT,CASSLGQGNLNEKLFF
-,-,TRBV3-1/TRBV3-2,TRBJ2-7,TGTGCCAGCAGCCAAGGACAGAACCCCTCCTACGAGCAGTACTTC,CASSQGQNPSYEQYF
TRBD2,-,TRBV7-9,TRBJ2-2,TGTGCCAGCACCGTTAGCGGGAGGGCCGGGGAGCTGTTTTTT,CASTVSGRAGELFF
TRBD1,-,TRBV5-1,TRBJ2-6,TGCGCCAGCAGCGGAGGAACAGGGGGTCAACCCTCTTCTGGGGCCAACGTCCTGACTTTC,CASSGGTGGQPSSGANVLTF
TRBD1,-,TRBV24-1,TRBJ2-5,TGTGCCACCAGTGGCCCACAGGGGGTGGAGACCCAGTACTTC,CATSGPQGVETQYF
-,-,TRBV5-6,TRBJ2-1,TGTGCCAGCGATATGATGGGGGCTTCCTACAATGAGCAGTTCTTC,CASDMMGASYNEQFF
TRBD2,once,TRBV6-5,TRBJ2-3,TGTGCCAGCAGTTCCACTAGCGGGAGGGCCGTAGATACGCAGTATTTT,CASSSTSGRAVDTQYF
-,-,TRBV29-1,TRBJ2-7,TGCAGCGTTGATAGCGGATCCTACGAGCAGTACTTC,CSVDSGSYEQYF
-,-,TRBV27,TRBJ2-3,TGTGCCAGCAGTTCCTTTTCAACCCCGGGTGGGAGTGAGACAGATACGCAGTATTTT,CASSSFSTPGGSETDTQYF
-,-,TRBV6-5,TRBJ2-1,TGTGCCAGCAGTCAGGCCGGGAGTGGTGAGCAGTTCTTC,CASSQAGSGEQFF
-,-,TRBV29-1,TRBJ2-3,TGCAGCGTGGGATGGAGGGCCTTGGCAGATACGCAGTATTTT,CSVGWRALADTQYF
TRBD1,-,TRBV18,TRBJ1-6,TGTGCCAGCTCACCCCGACAGGGGTCACCCCTCCACTTT,CASSPRQGSPLHF
-,-,TRBV3-1/TRBV3-2,TRBJ1-6,TGTGCCAGCAGCCAGGCGGCGGATTCACCCCTCCACTTT,CASSQAADSPLHF
TRBD1,-,TRBV10-1,TRBJ1-1,TGCGCCAGCAGTGACCCCGGGACAGCGGATGAAGCTTTCTTT,CASSDPGTADEAFF
TRBD2,once,TRBV18,TRBJ2-1,TGTGCCAGCTCACTACCAGGGACTATAAGGGGTGAGCAGTTCTTC,CASSLPGTIRGEQFF
-,-,TRBV30,TRBJ2-5,TGTGCCTGGAGCGCCGGGACACCCAGGAGGGAGACCCAGTACTTC,CAWSAGTPRRETQYF
-,-,TRBV7-2,TRBJ2-3,TGTGCCAGCAGCTTTGGAGGGGGCGTCGCAGATACGCAGTATTTT,CASSFGGGVADTQYF
TRBD2,once,TRBV5-1,TRBJ2-7,TGCGCCAGCACCGATCTTAGCGGGAGCTCCTACGAGCAGTACTTC,CASTDLSGSSYEQYF
-,-,TRBV12-3/TRBV12-4,TRBJ2-3,TGTGCCAGCAGCCAACAGGCTACGCAGTATTTT,CASSQQATQYF
-,-,TRBV4-2,TRBJ1-5,TGTGCCAGCAGCCCCTGGACTGGCCCTAATCAGCCCCAGCATTTT,CASSPWTGPNQPQHF
TRBD1,-,TRBV5-6,TRBJ2-2,TGTGCCAGCAGACCCGGGACAGCAACCGGGGAGCTGTTTTTT,CASRPGTATGELFF
-,once,TRBV5-1,TRBJ2-5,TGCGCCAGCAGCTTGGGGAGGAGGGAAGAGACCCAGTACTTC,CASSLGRREETQYF
-,-,TRBV11-2,TRBJ2-7,TGTGCCAGCAGCCATGACGGGGTCGAGCAGTACTTC,CASSHDGVEQYF
TRBD1,once,TRBV28,TRBJ2-2,TGTGCCAGCAGTCTGGGACAGGGGAACACCGGGGAGCTGTTTTTT,CASSLGQGNTGELFF
-,-,TRBV6-5,TRBJ2-3,TGTGCCAGCAGTTACTCGAGGGATACGCAGTATTTT,CASSYSRDTQYF
TRBD1,-,TRBV12-3/TRBV12-4,TRBJ1-1,TGTGCCAGCAAGGGACAGCTGAACACTGAAGCTTTCTTT,CASKGQLNTEAFF
-,-,TRBV14,TRBJ1-4,TGTGCCAGCAGCAACCAGGTTACCCCTGAAAAACTGTTTTTT,CASSNQVTPEKLFF
TRBD1,-,TRBV5-4,TRBJ2-7,TGTGCCAGCAGCGCCCAGGGGGCGAAGTACGAGCAGTACTTC,CASSAQGAKYEQYF
TRBD2,few,TRBV18,TRBJ2-7,TGTGCCAGCTCTCTAGCGGGAGCCCTCTACGAGCAGTACTTC,CASSLAGALYEQYF
TRBD2,-,TRBV11-2,TRBJ2-1,TGTGCCAGCAACCCGGGACTAGCCAATGAGCAGTTCTTC,CASNPGLANEQFF
-,-,TRBV28,TRBJ1-5,TGTGCCAGCAGTTTGGCGGGGGGTCAGCCCCAGCATTTT,CASSLAGGQPQHF
-,-,TRBV7-9,TRBJ2-7,TGTGCCAGCTCCCTTGGGGCTCAGAGAATCGGCGAGCAGTACTTC,CASSLGAQRIGEQYF
TRBD1,-,TRBV7-9,TRBJ1-4,TGTGCCAGCAGCTCTCCCCGACAGGGCCAGGGTGAAAAACTGTTTTTT,CASSSPRQGQGEKLFF
-,-,TRBV28,TRBJ2-5,TGTGCCAGCGGCCTCACAGCCCAAGAGACCCAGTACTTC,CASGLTAQETQYF
-,-,TRBV6-2/TRBV6-3,TRBJ2-2,TGTGCCAGCAGTTACCCAATCCTAGGTGGGGAGCTGTTTTTT,CASSYPILGGELFF
TRBD2,-,TRBV6-5,TRBJ2-7,TGTGCCAGCAGTACTCTTAGCGGGAAGCAGTACTTC,CASSTLSGKQYF
TRBD1,-,TRBV28,TRBJ1-3,TGTGCCAGCACGCGGACAGGGAAGGGAAACACCATATATTTT,CASTRTGKGNTIYF
-,-,TRBV27,TRBJ1-2,TGTGCCAGCAGGGACCATCTAGGGGCGATTGGCTACACCTTC,CASRDHLGAIGYTF
-,-,TRBV6-4,TRBJ2-7,TGTGCCAGCAGTGACCCGACAGACGAGCAGTACTTC,CASSDPTDEQYF
-,-,TRBV7-9,TRBJ2-1,TGTGCCAGCAGCTTCGCAGGGTACAATGAGCAGTTCTTC,CASSFAGYNEQFF
-,few,TRBV30,TRBJ2-1,TGTGCCTGGACAGCGGACTACAATGAGCAGTTCTTC,CAWTADYNEQFF